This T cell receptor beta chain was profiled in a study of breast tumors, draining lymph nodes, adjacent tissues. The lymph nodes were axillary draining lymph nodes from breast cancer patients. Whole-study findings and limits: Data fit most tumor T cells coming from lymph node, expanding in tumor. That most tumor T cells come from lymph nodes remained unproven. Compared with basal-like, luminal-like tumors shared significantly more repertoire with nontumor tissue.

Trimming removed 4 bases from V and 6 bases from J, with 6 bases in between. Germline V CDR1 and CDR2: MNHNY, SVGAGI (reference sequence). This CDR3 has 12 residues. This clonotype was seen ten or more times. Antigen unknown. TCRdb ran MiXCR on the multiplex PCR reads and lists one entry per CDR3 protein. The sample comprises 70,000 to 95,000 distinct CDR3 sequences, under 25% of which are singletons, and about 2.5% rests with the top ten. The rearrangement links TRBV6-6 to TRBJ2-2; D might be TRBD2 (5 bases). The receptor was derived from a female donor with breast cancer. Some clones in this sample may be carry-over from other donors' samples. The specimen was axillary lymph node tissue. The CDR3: CASSSSPGELFF. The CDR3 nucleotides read TGTGCCAGCAGTTCTAGCCCCGGGGAGCTGTTTTTT.